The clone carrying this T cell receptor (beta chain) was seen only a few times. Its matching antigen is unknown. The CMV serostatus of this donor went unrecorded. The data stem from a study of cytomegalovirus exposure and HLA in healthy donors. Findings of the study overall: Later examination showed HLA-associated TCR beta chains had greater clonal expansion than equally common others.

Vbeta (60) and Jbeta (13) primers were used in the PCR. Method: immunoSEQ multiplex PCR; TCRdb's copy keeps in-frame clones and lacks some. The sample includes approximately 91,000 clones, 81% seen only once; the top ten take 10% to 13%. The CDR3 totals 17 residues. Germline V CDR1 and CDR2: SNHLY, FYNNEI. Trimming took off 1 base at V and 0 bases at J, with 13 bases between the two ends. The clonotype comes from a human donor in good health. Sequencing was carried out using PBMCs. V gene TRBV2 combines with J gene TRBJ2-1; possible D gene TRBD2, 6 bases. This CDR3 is CASSEEAGSRSYNEQFF. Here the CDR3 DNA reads TGTGCCAGCAGTGAAGAGGCGGGGTCCCGCTCCTACAATGAGCAGTTCTTC.